A selection of T cell receptor beta chains follows, all from one sample in a study of T cell changes during pregnancy in multiple sclerosis. The data were produced by immunoSEQ multiplex PCR, yet TCRdb's version contains in-frame clones alone and is incomplete. In the table there are around 80,000 clones, about 92% of which are singletons. The sequencing used peripheral blood, collected before pregnancy. These receptor sequences come from a female donor with multiple sclerosis, enrolled in a pregnancy study. The CDR3 runs from the conserved cysteine through the conserved F or W. Fields, in order: J gene, D gene, V gene, clone size, CDR3 DNA, CDR3 protein. A D gene is named only where the DNA matches it firmly. The size entry is marked missing in some rows and otherwise reads once, few, many or a size class.

>TRBJ2-5|-|TRBV21-1|-
TGTGCCGGCCAGGGGGGGACCCAGTACTTC
CAGQGGTQYF
>TRBJ1-4|-|TRBV30|-
TGTGCCTGGATACAGGGCGATAATGAAAAACTGTTTTTT
CAWIQGDNEKLFF
>TRBJ1-6|-|TRBV27|-
TGTGCCAGCAAGCCGGGGAGCTCCTATAATTCACCCCTCCACTTT
CASKPGSSYNSPLHF
>TRBJ1-2|-|TRBV2|-
TGTGCCAGACGGGACACTTCTAACTATGGCTACACCTTC
CARRDTSNYGYTF
>TRBJ2-2|-|TRBV30|-
TGTGCCTGGAGTGTACAAAACACCGGGGAGCTGTTTTTT
CAWSVQNTGELFF
>TRBJ2-7|-|TRBV18|-
TGTGCCAGCTCAATAGACTGGCGAGACGAGCAGTACTTC
CASSIDWRDEQYF
>TRBJ2-2|TRBD1|TRBV19|once
TGTGCCAGCCGGTGGACAGGGGGGACCGGGGAGCTGTTTTTT
CASRWTGGTGELFF
>TRBJ2-3|-|TRBV12-2|-
TGTGCAAGTCGCTTACCCCTGGATACGCAGTATTTT
CASRLPLDTQYF
>TRBJ1-2|-|TRBV19|-
TGTGCCAGTAGTATAAAGGAGGGAAACTATGGCTACACCTTC
CASSIKEGNYGYTF
>TRBJ2-2|TRBD2|TRBV6-1|-
TGTGCCAGCAGTGGAGTAGCGGGGGGGCTTGCGGGCACCGGGGAGCTGTTTTTT
CASSGVAGGLAGTGELFF
>TRBJ1-3|-|TRBV18|-
TGTGCCAGCTCACCACGGGGGGGCTCCAACTCTGGAAACACCATATATTTT
CASSPRGGSNSGNTIYF
>TRBJ2-3|-|TRBV12-1|-
TGTGCCAGCAGCTTTGATTCGGTCCGCGGCACAGATACGCAGTATTTT
CASSFDSVRGTDTQYF
>TRBJ1-4|-|TRBV7-2|-
TGTGCCAGCAGCCCCGGCGGTGAAAAACTGTTTTTT
CASSPGGEKLFF
>TRBJ1-2|-|TRBV7-2|-
TGTGCCAGCAGCTTAGCGAACCCCCGACAGTCTAACTTCGGCTACACCTTC
CASSLANPRQSNFGYTF
>TRBJ2-1|-|TRBV15|once
TGTGCCACCAGCAGGGCCCTAGGAGGGGGGGCATACAATGAGCAGTTCTTC
CATSRALGGGAYNEQFF
>TRBJ1-1|TRBD1|TRBV11-2|-
TGTGCCAGCAGTATAGGACAGGCCAACTCTCAAGCTTTCTTT
CASSIGQANSQAFF
>TRBJ2-3|TRBD2|TRBV4-1|-
TGCGCCAGCAGCCGACTAGCGGGGGGGTTAGATACGCAGTATTTT
CASSRLAGGLDTQYF